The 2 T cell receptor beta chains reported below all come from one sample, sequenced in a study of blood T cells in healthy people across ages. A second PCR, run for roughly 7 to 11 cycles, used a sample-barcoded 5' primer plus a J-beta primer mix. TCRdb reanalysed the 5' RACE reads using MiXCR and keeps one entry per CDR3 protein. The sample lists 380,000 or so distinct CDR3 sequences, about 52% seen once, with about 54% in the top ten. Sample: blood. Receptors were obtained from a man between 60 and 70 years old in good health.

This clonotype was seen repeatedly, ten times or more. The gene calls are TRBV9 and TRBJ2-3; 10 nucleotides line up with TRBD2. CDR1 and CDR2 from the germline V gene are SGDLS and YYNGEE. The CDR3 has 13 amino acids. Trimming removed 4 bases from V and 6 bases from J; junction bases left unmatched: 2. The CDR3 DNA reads TGTGCCAGCAGCTTGGGACTAGCGGATACGCAGTATTTT. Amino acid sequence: CASSLGLADTQYF.

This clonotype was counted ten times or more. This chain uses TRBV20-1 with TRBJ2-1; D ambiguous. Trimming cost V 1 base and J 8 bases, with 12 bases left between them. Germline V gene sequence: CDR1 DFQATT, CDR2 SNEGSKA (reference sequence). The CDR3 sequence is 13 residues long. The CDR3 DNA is TGCAGTGCTAGAGGTGTAGGAATCCATGAGCAGTTCTTC. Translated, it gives CSARGVGIHEQFF.